This T cell receptor (beta chain) was documented in a study of T cell changes during pregnancy in multiple sclerosis. Trimming cost V 8 bases and J 7 bases; bases outside gene matches: 13. The germline V gene encodes CDR1 SNHLY and CDR2 FYNNEI. This CDR3 contains 16 residues. Sequencing was performed with immunoSEQ multiplex PCR; in TCRdb, only in-frame clones are kept and a portion is missing. This sample carries roughly 37,000 clones, about nine tenths of them seen once, and the ten largest clones take around 0.45%. Sequences were derived from CD4+ T cells from peripheral blood mononuclear cells, sampled in the second trimester of pregnancy. V usage is TRBV2 and J usage is TRBJ2-7; 14 bases align to TRBD2. The TCR sequence derives from a female donor in good health, enrolled as a control in a pregnancy study. This chain's CDR3 is CASGTGTSGGPREQYF. Here the CDR3 DNA reads TGTGCCAGCGGGACCGGGACTAGCGGGGGCCCCAGGGAGCAGTACTTC. Full variable domain (rest looked up from reference TRBV2 and TRBJ2-7): EPEVTQTPSHQVTQMGQEVILRCVPISNHLYFYWYRQILGQKVEFLVSFYNNEISEKSEIFDDQFSVERPDGSNFTLKIRSTKLEDSAMYFCASGTGTSGGPREQYFGPGTRLTVT.